This T cell receptor (beta chain) came from a study of molecular identifiers for immune sequencing clone quantification. Remarks on this clonotype: Its antigen is still unknown.

TCRdb re-called the PCR reads through MiXCR, storing one row per CDR3 protein. The sample lists a few hundred thousand distinct CDR3 sequences; roughly a quarter were seen once. Between the trimmed V and J ends, which lost 4 bases and 1 base, there was a span of 11 bases. CDR1 is SGHAT and CDR2 is FQNNGV in the germline V gene. The CDR3 loop spans 14 amino acids. Notes on the study in general: Jurkat TCR RNA spiked in from one cell reportedly remained identifiable amid around 1 million naive cells. Beyond 20 RNA copies, clones held over 99% of effector molecules, compared with under 1% in naive cells.

Naive CD8 T cells underwent sorting with the CD8+CD4-CCR7+CD45RA+ definition. V gene TRBV11-2 combines with J gene TRBJ2-7, with D unclear. Sequenced: naive CD8+ T cells from blood, with Jurkat cell RNA spiked in. Subset described: FACS-sorted CD8+CD4-CCR7+CD45RA+ naive T cells. The clonotype originates from a human donor in good health. Some libraries in this study had Jurkat cell RNA spiked in. The CDR3 here is CASSYPVGSYEQYF. CDR3 DNA: TGTGCCAGCAGCTACCCGGTGGGGTCCTACGAGCAGTACTTC.